These T cell receptor beta chains were read from a single sample in a study of a mutant IDH1 vaccine in newly diagnosed glioma. Sequenced by immunoSEQ multiplex PCR; TCRdb stores in-frame clones only, minus some. Of roughly 25,000 clones listed, 85% to 95% are singletons. This specimen was PBMCs, taken from a glioma patient treated with radiotherapy, temozolomide or both. All receptors come from a middle-aged man with glioma. Each CDR3 is given with its conserved first and last residue. The order of the fields is D gene, J gene, V gene, clone size, CDR3 protein, CDR3 DNA. The D gene is left open where the match is weak. Size tells how often a clone was seen (once, few, many) or the class of an expanded clone, and some rows leave it out.

>NA|TRBJ2-7|TRBV29-1|NA
CSAQLTGVIEQYF
TGCAGCGCCCAACTAACGGGAGTTATCGAGCAGTACTTC
>NA|TRBJ1-2|TRBV6-1|NA
CASSGTYYGYGYTF
TGTGCCAGCAGCGGGACATACTACGGGTATGGCTACACCTTC
>NA|TRBJ2-4|TRBV5-8|NA
CASSLLARNIQYF
TGTGCCAGCAGCTTGTTAGCAAGGAACATTCAGTACTTC
>NA|TRBJ2-2|TRBV4-2|NA
CASSPNTAGELFF
TGTGCCAGCAGCCCGAACACAGCCGGGGAGCTGTTTTTT
>NA|TRBJ2-1|TRBV18|NA
CASSETRINEQFF
TGTGCCAGCTCGGAGACTAGGATCAATGAGCAGTTCTTC
>NA|TRBJ2-2|TRBV1|NA
CTSTGEGLAGDSNTGELFF
TGCACCAGCACCGGAGAGGGACTAGCGGGGGACTCGAACACCGGGGAGCTGTTTTTT
>NA|TRBJ2-7|TRBV5-5|NA
CASSLLVNNEQYF
TGTGCCAGCAGCTTGTTGGTCAATAACGAGCAGTACTTC
>NA|TRBJ2-3|TRBV6-4|NA
CATGPRASGTDTQYF
TGTGCCACGGGCCCCAGGGCCAGCGGGACAGATACGCAGTATTTT
>TRBD1|TRBJ1-1|TRBV5-5|NA
CASSLPGQMNTEAFF
TGTGCCAGCAGCTTACCGGGACAGATGAACACTGAAGCTTTCTTT
>TRBD1|TRBJ1-2|TRBV2|few
CASSETGLAYGYTF
TGTGCCAGCAGTGAGACAGGGCTTGCCTATGGCTACACCTTC
>TRBD1|TRBJ1-1|TRBV19|NA
CASSIGPGGSEAFF
TGTGCCAGTAGTATAGGTCCAGGGGGATCCGAAGCTTTCTTT
>NA|TRBJ1-6|TRBV6-5|once
CASSYVGAGYNSPLHF
TGTGCCAGCAGTTACGTTGGGGCAGGATATAATTCACCCCTCCACTTT
>NA|TRBJ1-6|TRBV7-8|NA
CASSLYMGLNSPLHF
TGTGCCAGCAGCTTATACATGGGTTTGAATTCACCCCTCCACTTT
>NA|TRBJ1-5|TRBV7-6|NA
CASSLSGDNFFAHHSNQPQHF
TGTGCCAGCAGCTTATCGGGGGACAACTTCTTCGCCCATCATAGCAATCAGCCCCAGCATTTT
>NA|TRBJ2-5|TRBV29-1|NA
CSVVWSQETQYF
TGCAGCGTTGTCTGGAGCCAAGAGACCCAGTACTTC
>NA|TRBJ2-3|TRBV18|once
CASSPRTGTDTQYF
TGTGCCAGCTCACCGAGGACAGGCACAGATACGCAGTATTTT
>NA|TRBJ2-5|TRBV4-1|NA
CASSQARSRSQETQYF
TGCGCCAGCAGCCAAGCGAGATCTAGAAGCCAAGAGACCCAGTACTTC
>TRBD1|TRBJ1-4|TRBV5-1|once
CASSKGQEGDEKLFF
TGCGCCAGCAGCAAAGGACAGGAGGGGGATGAAAAACTGTTTTTT
>NA|TRBJ2-2|TRBV5-1|NA
CASSLERVSNTGELFF
TGCGCCAGCAGCTTGGAGAGGGTATCAAACACCGGGGAGCTGTTTTTT
>NA|TRBJ1-1|TRBV10-3|NA
CAISEGGGNTEAFF
TGTGCCATCAGTGAAGGGGGGGGGAACACTGAAGCTTTCTTT
>NA|TRBJ2-7|TRBV5-4|NA
CASSLFYEQYF
TGTGCCAGCAGCTTGTTCTACGAGCAGTACTTC
>NA|TRBJ1-1|TRBV5-1|NA
CASSLEGGANTEAFF
TGCGCCAGCAGCTTGGAGGGGGGGGCGAACACTGAAGCTTTCTTT